Listed below are T cell receptor beta chains from one sample, sequenced in a study of CD8 T cells in Susac syndrome. MiXCR, run by TCRdb on the immunoSEQ multiplex PCR reads, gives a single entry per CDR3 protein. The table records about 190,000 distinct CDR3 sequences, just under 95% of them present only once. Sequenced material: CD8+ T cells from PBMCs. These receptors originate from a human donor with Susac syndrome. Each CDR3 is given with its conserved first and last residue. D genes are given only for firm matches. Not every row has a clone size; where given, it reads once, few, many or a size class.

>TRBV30|-|TRBJ2-1|TRBD1|13
CAWDRDRSNEQFF
TGTGCCTGGGACCGGGACAGGTCCAATGAGCAGTTCTTC
>TRBV5-1|-|TRBJ2-1|-|11
CASSGSTEQFF
TGCGCCAGCAGTGGTTCGACTGAGCAGTTCTTC
>TRBV5-1|-|TRBJ2-1|-|15
CASSFTSYPYNEQFF
TGCGCCAGCAGCTTCACCTCTTATCCCTACAATGAGCAGTTCTTC
>TRBV3-1|-|TRBJ2-1|TRBD2|15
CASSQALADYNEQFF
TGTGCCAGCAGCCAAGCACTAGCGGACTACAATGAGCAGTTCTTC
>TRBV28|-|TRBJ2-7|-|13
CASRPRVEVEQYF
TGTGCCAGCAGACCGAGGGTTGAGGTCGAGCAGTACTTC
>TRBV28|-|TRBJ2-1|TRBD1|16
CASSPLGQRKANEQFF
TGTGCCAGCAGCCCCCTGGGACAGCGAAAAGCCAATGAGCAGTTCTTC
>TRBV3-1|-|TRBJ1-5|-|16
CASSQDFGQSNQPQHF
TGTGCCAGCAGCCAAGATTTTGGACAAAGCAATCAGCCCCAGCATTTT
>TRBV5-6|once|TRBJ2-5|-|13
CASTSTGQETQYF
TGTGCCAGCACCTCGACAGGTCAAGAGACCCAGTACTTC
>TRBV29-1|-|TRBJ1-1|-|15
CSIGAPQTVNTEAFF
TGCAGCATCGGGGCCCCTCAAACAGTGAACACTGAAGCTTTCTTT
>TRBV6-1|-|TRBJ2-2|-|13
CASSGPNTGELFF
TGTGCCAGCAGTGGACCGAACACCGGGGAGCTGTTTTTT
>TRBV11-2|-|TRBJ2-3|TRBD2|14
CASSSSGRADTQYF
TGTGCCAGCAGCTCTAGCGGGAGAGCAGATACGCAGTATTTT
>TRBV7-2|-|TRBJ2-7|-|17
CASSLISVTEVYYEQYF
TGTGCCAGCAGCTTAATTTCAGTTACGGAGGTCTACTACGAGCAGTACTTC
>TRBV9|-|TRBJ2-7|TRBD1|15
CASSPRDSVTYEQYF
TGTGCCAGCAGCCCGAGGGACAGCGTTACCTACGAGCAGTACTTC
>TRBV11-2|-|TRBJ1-1|-|14
CASSSVLVLNEAFF
TGTGCCAGCAGCTCAGTCCTTGTCCTCAATGAAGCTTTCTTT
>TRBV27|-|TRBJ1-1|-|14
CASRPRRMNTEAFF
TGTGCCAGCAGACCGAGAAGAATGAACACTGAAGCTTTCTTT
>TRBV3-1|-|TRBJ2-7|-|16
CASSQEGSGTSYEQYF
TGTGCCAGCAGCCAAGAGGGTAGCGGAACATCCTACGAGCAGTACTTC
>TRBV20-1|few|TRBJ2-7|TRBD1|14
CSARDKGANYEQYF
TGCAGTGCTAGAGATAAGGGGGCAAACTACGAGCAGTACTTC
>TRBV9|-|TRBJ1-6|-|15
CASSVGSGVSSPLHF
TGTGCCAGCAGCGTAGGGTCCGGGGTTAGCTCACCCCTCCACTTT
>TRBV7-3|once|TRBJ2-1|-|13
CASSLSFHNEQFF
TGTGCCAGCAGCTTATCGTTCCATAATGAGCAGTTCTTC
>TRBV13|-|TRBJ2-3|TRBD1|16
CASSPPRQGATDTQYF
TGTGCCAGCAGCCCCCCCAGACAGGGGGCGACAGATACGCAGTATTTT
>TRBV13|-|TRBJ1-2|-|14
CASSFSTGNYGYTF
TGTGCCAGCAGTTTTTCCACAGGGAACTATGGCTACACCTTC
>TRBV15|-|TRBJ2-7|TRBD2|15
CATSRDRTSGDEQYF
TGTGCCACCAGCAGAGATCGAACTAGCGGCGACGAGCAGTACTTC
>TRBV29-1|-|TRBJ2-6|-|11
CSAPGANVLTF
TGCAGCGCCCCCGGGGCCAACGTCCTGACTTTC
>TRBV2|-|TRBJ1-2|-|16
CASSEIWVASGWGYTF
TGTGCCAGCAGTGAAATTTGGGTTGCCTCGGGTTGGGGCTACACCTTC
>TRBV24-1|-|TRBJ2-1|-|16
CATSDAQSPKSNEQFF
TGTGCCACCAGTGATGCACAGTCCCCGAAAAGTAATGAGCAGTTCTTC
>TRBV19|-|TRBJ2-1|-|13
CASSIGLLNEQFF
TGTGCCAGTAGTATAGGGCTACTGAATGAGCAGTTCTTC
>TRBV11-2|-|TRBJ2-7|-|12
CASSIRVYEQYF
TGTGCCAGCAGCATTCGGGTTTACGAGCAGTACTTC
>TRBV7-2|few|TRBJ2-7|-|15
CASSLEGSPTYEQYF
TGTGCCAGCAGCTTAGAGGGCTCCCCGACCTACGAGCAGTACTTC
>TRBV29-1|-|TRBJ1-1|-|14
CSVEDQGKNTEAFF
TGCAGCGTTGAAGATCAGGGGAAGAACACTGAAGCTTTCTTT
>TRBV21-1|-|TRBJ2-5|-|16
CASSPPGSRVEETQYF
TGTGCCAGCAGCCCCCCGGGATCGCGGGTAGAGGAGACCCAGTACTTC
>TRBV9|few|TRBJ1-1|-|14
CASSVGSGGTEAFF
TGTGCCAGCAGCGTAGGGTCGGGAGGAACTGAAGCTTTCTTT
>TRBV28|-|TRBJ1-4|-|14
CASSSPWEPEKLFF
TGTGCCAGCAGTTCGCCCTGGGAGCCTGAAAAACTGTTTTTT
>TRBV5-1|-|TRBJ2-2|-|16
CASSSDTGSNTGELFF
TGCGCCAGCAGCTCAGATACAGGATCGAACACCGGGGAGCTGTTTTTT
>TRBV30|once|TRBJ2-7|TRBD2|16
CAWSLKGLAGWNEQYF
TGTGCCTGGAGCCTCAAGGGACTAGCGGGGTGGAACGAGCAGTACTTC
>TRBV6-6|-|TRBJ2-1|-|14
CASSYSPGAGEQFF
TGTGCCAGCAGTTACTCACCGGGGGCCGGCGAGCAGTTCTTC
>TRBV12-3/TRBV12-4|-|TRBJ1-2|TRBD1|13
CASTLTGGYGYTF
TGTGCCAGCACCCTCACAGGGGGCTATGGCTACACCTTC
>TRBV20-1|once|TRBJ2-7|TRBD2|14
CSASQGLASYEQYF
TGCAGTGCTTCTCAAGGACTAGCATCCTACGAGCAGTACTTC
>TRBV12-3/TRBV12-4|-|TRBJ1-5|-|14
CASHHGDPNQPQHF
TGTGCCAGCCATCACGGCGATCCCAATCAGCCCCAGCATTTT
>TRBV30|-|TRBJ1-1|TRBD1|15
CAWKNRDRGRTEAFF
TGTGCCTGGAAGAACCGGGACAGGGGACGAACTGAAGCTTTCTTT
>TRBV30|-|TRBJ1-2|-|12
CAWSTGLGGYTF
TGTGCCTGGAGCACAGGCCTCGGGGGCTACACCTTC
>TRBV9|-|TRBJ2-5|-|13
CASSVTSSGTQYF
TGTGCCAGCAGCGTAACCAGTTCGGGGACCCAGTACTTC